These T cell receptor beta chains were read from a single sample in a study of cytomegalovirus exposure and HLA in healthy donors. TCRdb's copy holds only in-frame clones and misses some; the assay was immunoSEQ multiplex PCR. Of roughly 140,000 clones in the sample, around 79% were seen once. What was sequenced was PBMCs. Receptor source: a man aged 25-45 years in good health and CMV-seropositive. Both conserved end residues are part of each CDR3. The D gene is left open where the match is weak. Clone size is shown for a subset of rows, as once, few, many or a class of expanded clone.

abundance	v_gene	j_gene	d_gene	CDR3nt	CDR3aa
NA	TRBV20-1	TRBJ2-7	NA	TGCAGTCCTTTGACAGGCTACGAGCAGTACTTC	CSPLTGYEQYF
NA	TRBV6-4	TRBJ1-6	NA	TGTGCCAGCACTGGGACACCTTATAATTCACCCCTCCACTTT	CASTGTPYNSPLHF
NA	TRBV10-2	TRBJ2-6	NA	TGCGCCAGCAGTGAGTGGGCGGGACGTCTCTTCTCTGGGGCCAACGTCCTGACTTTC	CASSEWAGRLFSGANVLTF
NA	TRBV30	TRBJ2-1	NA	TGTGCCTGGAGTTTCTCCCAGGGGGGCTATGAGCAGTTCTTC	CAWSFSQGGYEQFF
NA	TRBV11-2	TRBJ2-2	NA	TGTGCCAGCAGCTCCAGGGGATGGAACACCGGGGAGCTGTTTTTT	CASSSRGWNTGELFF
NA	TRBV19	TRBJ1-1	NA	TGTGCCAGTAGTATTGGGGGCTTTCTCAAGGGGCCTGAAGCTTTCTTT	CASSIGGFLKGPEAFF
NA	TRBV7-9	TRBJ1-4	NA	TGTGCCAGCAGACGAGGGTTCGATAAACTGTTTTTT	CASRRGFDKLFF
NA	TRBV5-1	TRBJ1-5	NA	TGCGCCAGCTGTAGACGAGGGCAGGAGGTCAATCAGCCCCAGCATTTT	CASCRRGQEVNQPQHF
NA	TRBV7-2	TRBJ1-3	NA	TGTGCCAGCAGCTTAGGGAGTTTTGGAAACACCATATATTTT	CASSLGSFGNTIYF
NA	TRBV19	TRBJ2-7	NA	TGTGCCAGTAGTAACACCCGGGGGGCAACCTACGAGCAGTACTTC	CASSNTRGATYEQYF
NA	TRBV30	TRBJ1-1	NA	TGTGCAGGGACACCCGGCACTGAAGCTTTCTTT	CAGTPGTEAFF
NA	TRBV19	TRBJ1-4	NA	TGTGCCAGTAGTTTCCTGAAACTGTTTTTT	CASSFLKLFF
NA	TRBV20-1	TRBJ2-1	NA	TGCAGTGTCACAGGTTCCAATGAGCAGTTCTTC	CSVTGSNEQFF
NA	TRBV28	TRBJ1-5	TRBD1	TGTGCCAGCACGGGACAGGCGCCAAAAGGTGGTCAGCCCCAGCATTTT	CASTGQAPKGGQPQHF
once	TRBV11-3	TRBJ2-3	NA	TGTGCCAGCAGCTTAGAGTCTTCAGATACGCAGTATTTT	CASSLESSDTQYF
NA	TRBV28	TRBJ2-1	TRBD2	TGTGCCAGCATCTCCTCCACCCCAGCGGGAGAGTCCTACAATGAGCAGTTCTTC	CASISSTPAGESYNEQFF
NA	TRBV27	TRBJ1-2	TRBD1	TGTGCCAGCAGTATATACAGGGGGCTTAACTATGGCTACACCTTC	CASSIYRGLNYGYTF
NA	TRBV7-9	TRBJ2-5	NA	TGTGCCAGCAGCTTAGTCAGCGAAGAGACCCAATACTTC	CASSLVSEETQYF
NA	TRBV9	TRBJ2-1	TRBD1	TGTGCCAGCAGCGTCCCAGGGACAGGGGACAATGAGCAGTTCTTC	CASSVPGTGDNEQFF
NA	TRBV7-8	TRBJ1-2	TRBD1	TGTGCCAGCAGCTCGGGACAGGGGGCGCAGGGCTACACCTTC	CASSSGQGAQGYTF
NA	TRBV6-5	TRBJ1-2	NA	TGTGCCAGCAGTTCGACCGGACAGAACGTTAACTATGGCTACACCTTC	CASSSTGQNVNYGYTF
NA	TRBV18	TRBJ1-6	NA	TGTGCCAGCTCACCCAGGGGAATTGGTTCACCCCTCCACTTT	CASSPRGIGSPLHF
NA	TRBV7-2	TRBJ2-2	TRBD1	TGTGCCAGCAGACTAGGGACAGAGAACACCGGGGAGCTGTTTTTT	CASRLGTENTGELFF
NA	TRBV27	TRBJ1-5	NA	TGTGCCAGCAGTCCAAGGGGGTGGCAGCCCCAGCATTTT	CASSPRGWQPQHF
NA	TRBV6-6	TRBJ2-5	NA	TGTGCCAGCAGTTACCCCCTAGAGACCCAGTACTTC	CASSYPLETQYF
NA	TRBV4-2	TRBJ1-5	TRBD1	TGTGCCAGCAGCCCGCAGGGGGGCAATCAGCCCCAGCATTTT	CASSPQGGNQPQHF
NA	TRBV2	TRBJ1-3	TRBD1	TGTGCCAGCAGTTTTATACAGGGGGGAAACACCATATATTTT	CASSFIQGGNTIYF
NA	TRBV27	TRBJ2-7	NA	TGTGCCAGCAGTAACGCTAGCTCTGGTCGCGAGCAGTACTTC	CASSNASSGREQYF
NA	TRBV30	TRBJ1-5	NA	TGTGCCTGGAGTCAGGGGAACAATCAGCCCCAGCATTTT	CAWSQGNNQPQHF
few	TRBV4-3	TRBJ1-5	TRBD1	TGCGCCAGCAGCCAATCTTGGAGGGGGCAGATCAATCAGCCCCAGCATTTT	CASSQSWRGQINQPQHF
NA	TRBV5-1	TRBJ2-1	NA	TGCGCCAGCAACTTGCCGGGACTCGCCTACAATGAGCAGTTCTTC	CASNLPGLAYNEQFF
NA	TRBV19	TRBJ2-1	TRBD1	TGTGCCAGTAGTATATGGGACAGGGGTGGCAATGAGCAGTTCTTC	CASSIWDRGGNEQFF
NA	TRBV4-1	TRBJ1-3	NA	TGCGCCAGCAGCCGAGCAAACTCTGGAAACACCATATATTTT	CASSRANSGNTIYF
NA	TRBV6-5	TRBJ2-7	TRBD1	TGTGCCAGCAGTACCGGAGACAGGGGGGGCGAGCAGTACTTC	CASSTGDRGGEQYF
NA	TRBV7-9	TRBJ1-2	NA	TGTGCCAGCAGCTTTTCGGATCCAAACTATGGCTATACCTTC	CASSFSDPNYGYTF
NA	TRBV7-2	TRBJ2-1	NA	TGTGCCAGCAGCTTTAGACTAGGGCCTAACGATGAGCAGTTCTTC	CASSFRLGPNDEQFF
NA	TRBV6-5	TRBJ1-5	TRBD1	TGTGCCAGCAGCCCCGGGACAGGGGACCAGCCCCAGCATTTT	CASSPGTGDQPQHF
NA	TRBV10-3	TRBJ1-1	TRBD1	TGTGCCATCAGTGAGTTTGGACAGGGTATGAACACTGAAGCTTTCTTT	CAISEFGQGMNTEAFF
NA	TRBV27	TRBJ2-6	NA	TGTGCCAGCAGTTTAGCGGGCGCCTCTGGGGCCAACGTCCTGACTTTC	CASSLAGASGANVLTF
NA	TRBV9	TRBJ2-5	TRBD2	TGTGCCAGCGCAGCGGGAGGGCCCGGGGAGACCCAGTACTTC	CASAAGGPGETQYF
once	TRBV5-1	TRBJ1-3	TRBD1	TGCGCCAGCAGCCTGCGACCATTGGCAGGGGGCTTTGGAAACACCATATATTTT	CASSLRPLAGGFGNTIYF
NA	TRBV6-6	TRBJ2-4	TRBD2	TGTGCCAGCATCCTTACCAGCGGGGTCGGCATTCAGTACTTC	CASILTSGVGIQYF
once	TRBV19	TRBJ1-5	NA	TGTGCCAGTAAGTGGGACAACAATCAGCCCCAGCATTTT	CASKWDNNQPQHF